A selection of T cell receptor beta chains follows, all from one sample in a study of shared clonotypes between healthy human individuals. Data came from immunoSEQ multiplex PCR; TCRdb stores just in-frame clones and leaves some out. This table has about 2.1 million clones, around 95% appearing once. Sequences were obtained from naive CD8+ T cells from PBMCs. These receptors were collected from a man aged 18 to 30 in good health. Some clones in this sample may be carry-over from other donors' samples. Each CDR3 is given with its conserved first and last residue. A D gene is named only where the DNA matches it firmly. Some rows have no size entry. The others give once, few or many, or a class for an expanded clone.

D: .; V: TRBV7-6; J: TRBJ2-5; size: .; DNA: TGTGCCAGCAGCTTAGCCCGGGGGCGGGTAGAGACCCAGTACTTC; CDR3: CASSLARGRVETQYF
D: .; V: TRBV27; J: TRBJ2-7; size: .; DNA: TGTGCCAGCAGTTCGGGGAACTACGAGCAGTACTTC; CDR3: CASSSGNYEQYF
D: TRBD1; V: TRBV27; J: TRBJ2-7; size: .; DNA: TGTGCCAGCAGTTTACTCTACGGGACAGGGTACGAGCAGTACTTC; CDR3: CASSLLYGTGYEQYF
D: .; V: TRBV6-1; J: TRBJ1-1; size: .; DNA: TGTGCCAGCAGTGAGTTCCCGGTTACCGAAGCTTTCTTT; CDR3: CASSEFPVTEAFF
D: .; V: TRBV7-9; J: TRBJ2-1; size: .; DNA: TGTGCCAGCAGCCCCCGGGACCGACTTCACAATGAGCAGTTCTTC; CDR3: CASSPRDRLHNEQFF
D: .; V: TRBV30; J: TRBJ1-1; size: .; DNA: TGTGCCTGGAGTTTGACAGCGCTTTATGAAGCTTTCTTT; CDR3: CAWSLTALYEAFF
D: .; V: TRBV30; J: TRBJ1-3; size: .; DNA: TGTGCCTGGTATGAATTTACCGGAAACACCATATATTTT; CDR3: CAWYEFTGNTIYF
D: .; V: TRBV6-4; J: TRBJ1-1; size: .; DNA: TGTGCCAGCAGCGAAACCGTGAACACTGAAGCTTTCTTT; CDR3: CASSETVNTEAFF
D: TRBD2; V: TRBV27; J: TRBJ2-3; size: .; DNA: TGTGCCAGCAGTTCATACGAGGGACTAGCGGGCCGCACAGATACGCAGTATTTT; CDR3: CASSSYEGLAGRTDTQYF
D: .; V: TRBV29-1; J: TRBJ2-7; size: .; DNA: TGCAGCGTTCCCATGATCTCTCCGTCGGGCTCCTACGAGCAGTACTTC; CDR3: CSVPMISPSGSYEQYF
D: .; V: TRBV15; J: TRBJ2-3; size: .; DNA: TGTGCCACCAGCAGAGATGGCAGGTTAGCTAGCACAGATACGCAGTATTTT; CDR3: CATSRDGRLASTDTQYF
D: .; V: TRBV27; J: TRBJ2-1; size: .; DNA: TGTGCCAGCAGGTACAGGGTGTCGGGGAATGAGCAGTTCTTC; CDR3: CASRYRVSGNEQFF
D: .; V: TRBV13; J: TRBJ1-2; size: .; DNA: TGTGCCAGCAGCTTCGGAAGGGACATTGCTGGCTACACCTTC; CDR3: CASSFGRDIAGYTF
D: .; V: TRBV11-2; J: TRBJ1-2; size: .; DNA: TGTGCCAGCAGTCCCGGGACCGCATATGGCTACACCTTC; CDR3: CASSPGTAYGYTF
D: .; V: TRBV5-1; J: TRBJ1-2; size: .; DNA: TGCGCCAGCAGCTTGTATCCAGGGGCTTATGGCTACACCTTC; CDR3: CASSLYPGAYGYTF
D: .; V: TRBV27; J: TRBJ1-1; size: .; DNA: TGTGCCAGCAGTTTAGGTGGTTTCACTGAAGCTTTCTTT; CDR3: CASSLGGFTEAFF
D: TRBD1; V: TRBV7-6; J: TRBJ2-1; size: .; DNA: TGTGCCAGCACCGTAGCCGGGACAGGGGGCTTGGGGGAGCAGTTCTTC; CDR3: CASTVAGTGGLGEQFF
D: TRBD2; V: TRBV7-8; J: TRBJ2-1; size: .; DNA: TGTGCCAGCACCCTGGGGGGGAATGAGCAGTTCTTC; CDR3: CASTLGGNEQFF
D: TRBD1; V: TRBV28; J: TRBJ2-3; size: .; DNA: TGTGCCAGCAGTTTCGGAAGATCCGGGACAGGGTTTTTAACAGATACGCAGTATTTT; CDR3: CASSFGRSGTGFLTDTQYF
D: TRBD1; V: TRBV5-6; J: TRBJ1-4; size: .; DNA: TGTGCCAGCAGCTTGGGACAGGGAGTTGAAAAACTGTTTTTT; CDR3: CASSLGQGVEKLFF
D: TRBD2; V: TRBV5-6; J: TRBJ2-1; size: .; DNA: TGTGCCAGCAGCGGGAGGACTAGCGGTTCCTACAATGAGCAGTTCTTC; CDR3: CASSGRTSGSYNEQFF
D: TRBD2; V: TRBV29-1; J: TRBJ2-1; size: .; DNA: TGCAGCGTTGAACCCACTAGCGCCTACAATGAGCAGTTCTTC; CDR3: CSVEPTSAYNEQFF
D: TRBD1; V: TRBV11-2; J: TRBJ2-1; size: .; DNA: TGTGCCAGCAGCTTAGTTCGGACAGGGAACAATGAGCAGTTCTTC; CDR3: CASSLVRTGNNEQFF
D: .; V: TRBV5-4; J: TRBJ2-1; size: once; DNA: TGTGCCAGCAGCTTGGGCAGGGGGGCCTACAATGAGCAGTTCTTC; CDR3: CASSLGRGAYNEQFF
D: TRBD1; V: TRBV9; J: TRBJ1-2; size: .; DNA: TGTGCCAGCAGCGGTTTCGGGACAGGGGTAAACTATGGCTACACCTTC; CDR3: CASSGFGTGVNYGYTF
D: TRBD2; V: TRBV29-1; J: TRBJ2-1; size: once; DNA: TGCAGCGGACAATTAGCGGGAGGGTTGTACAATGAGCAGTTCTTC; CDR3: CSGQLAGGLYNEQFF
D: .; V: TRBV6-1; J: TRBJ2-3; size: .; DNA: TGTGCCAGCAGAGGACTGCCCCCAGATACGCAGTATTTT; CDR3: CASRGLPPDTQYF
D: .; V: TRBV13; J: TRBJ2-7; size: .; DNA: TGTGCCAGCAGCACCTTCTCTCACGAGCAGTACTTC; CDR3: CASSTFSHEQYF
D: .; V: TRBV27; J: TRBJ2-7; size: .; DNA: TGTGCCAGCAGTTTAAGCCAGGTCCCCTACGAGCAGTACTTC; CDR3: CASSLSQVPYEQYF
D: TRBD1; V: TRBV28; J: TRBJ2-5; size: .; DNA: TGTGCCAGCAGTTTATCCCCTCTAGACAGGGAAGAGACCCAGTACTTC; CDR3: CASSLSPLDREETQYF
D: TRBD1; V: TRBV27; J: TRBJ2-2; size: .; DNA: TGTGCCAGCAGTCCGCGGACAGGGACGGGCACCGGGGAGCTGTTTTTT; CDR3: CASSPRTGTGTGELFF
D: .; V: TRBV5-1; J: TRBJ2-5; size: .; DNA: TGCGCCAGCAGCAGACTACGGGACGGCGGACGGGAGACCCAGTACTTC; CDR3: CASSRLRDGGRETQYF
D: .; V: TRBV27; J: TRBJ2-7; size: .; DNA: TGTGCCAGCAGGGGGACAGCCAGCCGGGGGGAGCAGTACTTC; CDR3: CASRGTASRGEQYF
D: TRBD1; V: TRBV11-2; J: TRBJ1-5; size: once; DNA: TGTGCCAGCAGCTTGGGGACAGGGGGCAATCAGCCCCAGCATTTT; CDR3: CASSLGTGGNQPQHF